This T cell receptor (beta chain) was sequenced during a study of T cells in narcolepsy. Sequencing used immunoSEQ multiplex PCR; TCRdb keeps in-frame clones, though not all of them. The sample lists approximately 32,000 clones; about four fifths were seen once. Trimming stripped 2 bases from V and 5 bases from J, with 20 bases between. The CDR3 length is 18 residues. Germline CDR1 and CDR2: SGHNT and YYREEE (reference sequence). The V and J genes are TRBV5-4 and TRBJ1-6; a possible D gene is TRBD1 (6 bases). This sequence was found in a human donor with narcolepsy. Sequences were obtained from CD45RA- memory CD4+ T cells from PBMCs. The DNA of the CDR3 is TGTGCCAGCAGCTTTCATATAACAGGGTATTCGGATAATTCACCCCTCCACTTT. Its protein product is CASSFHITGYSDNSPLHF.